A single sample is the source of the 28 T cell receptor beta chains below, sequenced in a study of identical twins. TCRdb fed the 5' RACE reads into MiXCR, producing one record per CDR3 protein. This table has approximately 470,000 distinct CDR3 sequences, over 12% appearing once. The data also belong to a second study, concerning yellow fever vaccine responses in identical twins.

Sequenced input: CD4+ T cells sorted from blood. The receptors shown here come from a woman younger than 35 in good health.

This clonotype was observed a single time. Likely a read error: the CDR3 ends without its conserved phenylalanine or tryptophan. The V and J genes are TRBV7-8 and TRBJ2-1; the D is unclear. This CDR3 is built from 14 residues. The germline V gene has CDR1 SGHVS and CDR2 FQNEAQ. V was cut by 1 base and J by 4 bases, with 8 bases left in between. This CDR3 reads CASSLGNSYNEQFS. DNA of the CDR3: TGTGCCAGCAGCTTAGGAAACAGTTACAATGAGCAGTTCTCC.

The rearrangement links TRBV18 to TRBJ1-5, with D perhaps TRBD1 (6 bases). The V and J ends lost 2 bases and 6 bases respectively, with 11 bases between them. Germline assignment: CDR1 KGHSH and CDR2 LQKENI. The CDR3 loop spans 14 amino acids. CDR3 in amino acids: CASSPSRGAQPQHF. Written as DNA, the CDR3 is TGTGCCAGCTCACCATCACGGGGGGCTCAGCCCCAGCATTTT. The variable domain in full, with the rest retrieved from reference TRBV18 and TRBJ1-5, is NAGVMQNPRHLVRRRGQEARLRCSPMKGHSHVYWYRQLPEEGLKFMVYLQKENIIDESGMPKERFSAEFPKEGPSILRIQQVVRGDSAAYFCASSPSRGAQPQHFGDGTRLSIL.

This clonotype was picked up a small number of times. This rearrangement joins TRBV18 to TRBJ2-5; D may be TRBD1 or TRBD2 (5 bases each). This CDR3 has 14 residues. In germline, CDR1 is KGHSH, CDR2 LQKENI. The ends were cut back, 3 bases at V and 2 bases at J, with 10 bases in the middle. CDR3 sequence reads: CASSPPGPQETQYF. The CDR3 coding sequence is TGTGCCAGCTCACCTCCGGGACCGCAAGAGACCCAGTACTTC.

This chain joins TRBV7-2 and TRBJ2-7; D gene ambiguous. Germline V lookup: CDR1 SGHTA, CDR2 FQGNSA. Trimming shortened V by 6 bases and J by 3 bases, and 12 bases separated the two germline ends. The CDR3 totals 13 residues. The CDR3 sequence: CASSLHANYEQYF. CDR3 nucleotides: TGTGCCAGCAGTCTGCACGCCAACTACGAGCAGTACTTC.

The V call is TRBV20-1, the J call TRBJ2-7; TRBD2 matches 10 bases. The germline CDR1 and CDR2 sequences are DFQATT and SNEGSKA (reference sequence). The CDR3 runs 12 residues. J lost 5 bases, V lost 4 bases, and 2 bases had no gene match. The CDR3 nucleotides read TGCAGTGCTATCCTAGCGGGGGACGAGCAGTACTTC. This encodes CSAILAGDEQYF.

J is TRBJ1-5 and V is TRBV7-8; no clear D. The V end lost 1 base, the J end lost 2 bases, and 9 bases lay between the germline ends. The CDR3 is 15 amino acids. Germline V lookup: CDR1 SGHVS, CDR2 FQNEAQ. CDR3 DNA sequence: TGTGCCAGCAGCTTAGGGGTGGGTGGCAATCAGCCCCAGCATTTT. Its protein is CASSLGVGGNQPQHF. The full variable domain, its missing parts supplied by reference TRBV7-8 and TRBJ1-5, is GAGVSQSPRYKVAKRGQDVALRCDPISGHVSLFWYQQALGQGPEFLTYFQNEAQLDKSGLPSDRFFAERPEGSVSTLKIQRTQQEDSAVYLCASSLGVGGNQPQHFGDGTRLSIL.

The V call is TRBV20-1, the J call TRBJ2-7; 8 bases line up with TRBD2. The J segment lost 2 bases and the V segment lost 2 bases, leaving 5 bases of the junction unmatched. Germline V gene data show CDR1 as DFQATT and CDR2 as SNEGSKA (reference sequence). The CDR3 length is 14 residues. The chain's CDR3 is CSARRSGSTYEQYF. CDR3 nucleotides: TGCAGTGCTAGACGAAGCGGGAGTACCTACGAGCAGTACTTC.

The chain combines TRBV20-1 with TRBJ2-3; D unresolved. This CDR3 is built from 14 residues. The germline CDR1 and CDR2 sequences are DFQATT and SNEGSKA (reference sequence). V lost 0 bases and J 5 bases, leaving 12 bases between the germline ends. The CDR3 spells CSARDVSVRDTQYF. DNA of the CDR3: TGCAGTGCTAGAGACGTATCCGTACGAGATACGCAGTATTTT.

The rearrangement joins TRBV29-1 to TRBJ2-3; 8 bases are shared with TRBD2. CDR3 length equals 15 residues. CDR1 is SQVTM and CDR2 is ANQGSEA in the germline V gene. The trim removed 6 bases at V and 4 bases at J, leaving 12 bases unmatched. The DNA for the CDR3 is TGCAGCGTCCTGGGCCTCCCGGGGGGGCCAGATACGCAGTATTTT. The encoded protein is CSVLGLPGGPDTQYF.

Only a few counts were recorded for this clonotype. This chain joins TRBV29-1 and TRBJ2-3; D not certain. The germline V gene has CDR1 SQVTM and CDR2 ANQGSEA. With 8 bases removed from V and 4 bases from J, the gap between germline ends came to 13 bases. The CDR3 runs to 12 residues. The CDR3 coding sequence is TGCAGCAAGACATCAGCCTCAGATACGCAGTATTTT. It specifies CSKTSASDTQYF.

V usage is TRBV4-3 and J usage is TRBJ1-5; D is unresolved. Trimming removed 0 bases at V and 0 bases at J, with 15 bases between. The CDR3 length is 18 residues. CDR1 and CDR2 from the germline V gene are LGHNA and YSLEER. Written as DNA, the CDR3 is TGCGCCAGCAGCCAAGAAACGCACGTCAGGTATAGCAATCAGCCCCAGCATTTT. Amino acids: CASSQETHVRYSNQPQHF.

This clonotype appeared a few times. The chain carries TRBV11-2 and TRBJ2-6; no clear D gene. The V gene's germline CDR1 is SGHAT and CDR2 FQNNGV. The V end lost 5 bases, the J end lost 0 bases, and 5 bases lay between the germline ends. The CDR3 sequence is 14 residues long. CDR3 in amino acids: CASSPSSGANVLTF. In DNA, the CDR3 is TGTGCCAGCAGCCCCTCCTCTGGGGCCAACGTCCTGACTTTC.

The rearrangement joins TRBV5-4 to TRBJ2-7; 7 bases agree with TRBD2. J gave up 6 bases and V 0 bases, and 9 bases lay outside the gene matches. This CDR3 contains 15 residues. Germline V gene data show CDR1 as SGHNT and CDR2 as YYREEE (reference sequence). The CDR3 DNA follows: TGTGCCAGCAGCTTGGTGGGGGGGAGTGGAGGCGAGCAGTACTTC. This gives the protein CASSLVGGSGGEQYF.

This clonotype occurred a few times. The gene calls are TRBV5-6 and TRBJ2-3; TRBD1 aligns across 10 bases. J lost 2 bases, V lost 0 bases, and 15 bases had no gene match. This CDR3 contains 20 residues. The V gene's germline CDR1 is SGHDT and CDR2 YYEEEE. Here the CDR3 reads CASSLGNRGQGSLFTDTQYF. CDR3 in DNA: TGTGCCAGCAGCTTGGGAAACCGGGGACAGGGGTCTCTTTTCACAGATACGCAGTATTTT.

In this sample, this clonotype turned up a few times. The chain uses TRBV20-1 and TRBJ2-1; 12 nucleotides match TRBD2. Losses at the gene ends were 0 bases for V and 10 bases for J; bases not matched to a gene: 4. Germline V CDR1 and CDR2: DFQATT, SNEGSKA (reference sequence). CDR3 size: 14 residues. The CDR3 bases are TGCAGTGCTAGAGATCGTCTAGCGGGAGGGGAGCAGTTCTTC. Its translation is CSARDRLAGGEQFF.

This clonotype came up a few times. The chain carries TRBV5-1 and TRBJ1-1; tentative D call: TRBD1 (5 bases). CDR1 and CDR2 (germline): SGHRS, YFSETQ. This CDR3 contains 13 residues. Trimming removed 6 bases at V and 3 bases at J, with 12 bases between. The CDR3 loop is CASKGRADTEAFF. The CDR3 nucleotides read TGCGCCAGCAAGGGGAGGGCGGACACTGAAGCTTTCTTT.

V and J are TRBV5-1 and TRBJ2-7, with D possibly matching TRBD1 (6 bases). Looked up from germline, CDR1 is SGHRS and CDR2 is YFSETQ. The CDR3 is made up of 14 amino acids. The V end lost 4 bases, the J end lost 4 bases, and 15 bases lay between the germline ends. CDR3 DNA sequence: TGCGCCAGCAGCGGCCACTTACAGGGTTACGAGCAGTACTTC. Protein product: CASSGHLQGYEQYF. The complete variable domain, with remaining parts taken from reference TRBV5-1 and TRBJ2-7, reads KAGVTQTPRYLIKTRGQQVTLSCSPISGHRSVSWYQQTPGQGLQFLFEYFSETQRNKGNFPGRFSGRQFSNSRSEMNVSTLELGDSALYLCASSGHLQGYEQYFGPGTRLTVT.

Worth noting for this clonotype: A single base separates this from a much larger clone, so it may be a read error. This chain links TRBV5-6 with TRBJ2-6, with D perhaps matching TRBD2 (5 bases). The CDR3 extends over 15 amino acids. CDR1 and CDR2 (germline): SGHDT, YYEEEE. The chain's CDR3 is CVSSLRVSGANVLTF. CDR3 in DNA: TGTGTCAGCAGCTTGAGGGTATCTGGGGCCAACGTCCTGACTTTC.

This clonotype turned up a few times. The chain recombines TRBV20-1 with TRBJ2-3; 10 nucleotides match TRBD2. The CDR3 has 18 amino acids. Per germline, CDR1 DFQATT and CDR2 SNEGSKA (reference sequence). V shed 0 bases, J shed 9 bases, and the junction held 18 bases outside the gene matches. CDR3 nucleotide sequence: TGCAGTGCTAGAGATCGGTTGGGACCTAGCGGGGGACTAGCCACGCAGTATTTT. It translates to CSARDRLGPSGGLATQYF.

At least ten counts were recorded for this clonotype. V gene TRBV27 combines with J gene TRBJ1-5, with D tentatively TRBD1 (6 bases). Germline CDR1 MNHEY, CDR2 SMNVEV (reference sequence). The CDR3 covers 15 residues. V was cut by 3 bases and J by 3 bases, with 12 bases left in between. This CDR3 reads CASSLEGGINQPQHF. CDR3 nucleotide sequence: TGTGCCAGCAGTTTGGAAGGGGGGATCAATCAGCCCCAGCATTTT.

In its sample, this clonotype was seen a few times. The chain recombines TRBV14 with TRBJ1-1; D ambiguous. There are 13 residues in the CDR3. Trimming cost V 5 bases and J 0 bases, with 7 bases left between them. The V gene's germline CDR1 is SGHDN and CDR2 FVKESK. CDR3 loop: CASSENMNTEAFF. The CDR3 coding sequence is TGTGCCAGCAGCGAAAACATGAACACTGAAGCTTTCTTT.

Many counts were recorded for this clonotype. DNA of the CDR3: TGCAGCGTTGCACGACTAGCGGGAAACACCGGGGAGCTGTTTTTT. This translates into CSVARLAGNTGELFF. J is TRBJ2-2 and V is TRBV29-1, with 11 bases fitting TRBD2. Unmatched junction bases numbered 3, after V lost 4 bases and J lost 2 bases. CDR3 length: 15 amino acids. Germline V CDR1 and CDR2: SQVTM, ANQGSEA.

The CDR3 DNA sequence: TGTGCCACCAGGGCTAGCGGGAGCTCCTACAATGAGCAGTTCTTC. Protein sequence: CATRASGSSYNEQFF. The chain recombines TRBV24-1 with TRBJ2-1; 10 bases are shared with TRBD2. After removal of 7 bases from V and 0 bases from J, the junction contained 2 bases not matched to a gene. The CDR3 is made up of 15 amino acids. Germline CDR1 and CDR2: KGHDR and SFDVKD.

This clonotype occurred a few times. CDR3 bases: TGTGCCAGCAGCAGACAAAGACAGGCAACTAATGAAAAACTGTTTTTT. This encodes CASSRQRQATNEKLFF. The gene calls are TRBV27 and TRBJ1-4, with D perhaps matching TRBD1 (6 bases). CDR1 and CDR2 (germline): MNHEY, SMNVEV (reference sequence). The CDR3 spans 16 residues. V lost 6 bases and J lost 0, with 14 bases in between.

This clonotype was recorded many times. The genes are TRBV5-1 and TRBJ2-1, with 8 positions matching TRBD2. V trimming: 0 bases; J trimming: 4 bases; junction bases outside the gene matches: 6. Germline V gene lookup returns CDR1 SGHRS and CDR2 YFSETQ. The CDR3 runs to 16 residues. In nucleotides, the CDR3 is TGCGCCAGCAGCTTGGGGGGGACTAGTGCGTACAATGAGCAGTTCTTC. It specifies CASSLGGTSAYNEQFF.

In this sample, this clonotype turned up a few times. This chain joins TRBV20-1 and TRBJ2-5; 9 nucleotides agree with TRBD2. Losses at the gene ends were 4 bases for V and 2 bases for J; bases not matched to a gene: 5. This CDR3 has 14 amino acids. Per germline, CDR1 DFQATT and CDR2 SNEGSKA (reference sequence). The CDR3 region is CSATRLAEQETQYF. For the CDR3, the DNA is TGCAGTGCTACTAGACTAGCGGAGCAAGAGACCCAGTACTTC.

This clonotype was seen repeatedly, ten times or more. CDR3 residues: CASSLGWDTSYEQYF. In DNA form, the CDR3 reads TGCGCCAGCAGCTTGGGTTGGGACACCTCCTACGAGCAGTACTTC. J is TRBJ2-7 and V is TRBV5-1, with D perhaps TRBD1 (6 bases). Germline-derived CDR1 and CDR2 are SGHRS and YFSETQ. CDR3 length: 15 residues. V was trimmed by 0 bases and J by 0 bases, leaving 10 bases between them. Together with reference TRBV5-1 and TRBJ2-7, the CDR3 gives the full variable domain: KAGVTQTPRYLIKTRGQQVTLSCSPISGHRSVSWYQQTPGQGLQFLFEYFSETQRNKGNFPGRFSGRQFSNSRSEMNVSTLELGDSALYLCASSLGWDTSYEQYFGPGTRLTVT.

V and J are TRBV15 and TRBJ2-2, with TRBD2 matching over 7 bases. The CDR3 is 17 amino acids. From germline, CDR1 is LNHNV and CDR2 YYDKDF (reference sequence). V trimming: 4 bases; J trimming: 0 bases; junction bases outside the gene matches: 8. CDR3 nucleotide sequence: TGTGCCACCAGCACAGAAGCGGGGTTCGCGAACACCGGGGAGCTGTTTTTT. Residues: CATSTEAGFANTGELFF.